Below, 15 T cell receptor beta chains from the same sample are listed, as sequenced in a study of CD8 T cell repertoires and HIV-1 epitope variants. No antigens are known for them. Clones were read by immunoSEQ multiplex PCR, and TCRdb kept only the in-frame ones, dropping some. The sample records 5,200 or so clones, around 70% being singletons. Sequenced: cultured CD8+ T cells derived from PBMCs. The source is a male donor with HIV.

This clone has just a few counts. V is TRBV27 and J is TRBJ1-5; no definite D call. The CDR3 has 15 amino acids. V shed 2 bases and J shed 0 bases, with 8 bases lying between them. From germline, CDR1 is MNHEY and CDR2 SMNVEV (reference sequence). The CDR3 here is CASSLDGDSNQPQHF. The CDR3 DNA reads TGTGCCAGCAGTTTAGACGGAGATAGCAATCAGCCCCAGCATTTT.

The chain carries TRBV9 and TRBJ2-6; D not resolved. This CDR3 has 15 residues. Looked up from germline, CDR1 is SGDLS and CDR2 is YYNGEE. Trimming took 7 bases from V and 5 from J, leaving 16 bases between them. CDR3 DNA sequence: TGTGCCAGCGTTATCAAACAAAGTCGGGCCAACGTCCTGACTTTC. Encoded protein: CASVIKQSRANVLTF.

This clone was detected only a few times. The V gene is TRBV20-1, the J gene TRBJ2-1, with D unresolved. The ends were cut back, 0 bases at V and 14 bases at J, with 11 bases in the middle. CDR3 length: 11 residues. Germline-derived CDR1 and CDR2 are DFQATT and SNEGSKA (reference sequence). CDR3: CSAREPNSEFF. In DNA form, the CDR3 reads TGCAGTGCTAGAGAACCAAACTCGGAGTTCTTC.

The chain recombines TRBV27 with TRBJ2-7; 7 bases fit TRBD2. V lost 4 bases and J lost 3; bases outside the gene matches: 9. Germline CDR1 reads MNHEY; CDR2 reads SMNVEV (reference sequence). The CDR3 runs 15 residues. CDR3 DNA: TGTGCCAGCAGTTCCTGGGCTAGCGGTTACTACGAGCAGTACTTC. Translating gives CASSSWASGYYEQYF.

This clone rates as medium-sized. The chain is built from TRBV7-2 and TRBJ2-3; 8 bases match TRBD1. The junction had 6 bases not matched to a gene; V was cut back by 5 bases and J by 2 bases. Germline CDR1 and CDR2: SGHTA and FQGNSA. The CDR3 runs 15 residues. CDR3 coding DNA: TGTGCCAGCAGCCCAGGACAGGGCAACACAGATACGCAGTATTTT. Residues: CASSPGQGNTDTQYF. Combining the CDR3 with reference TRBV7-2 and TRBJ2-3 gives the whole variable domain GAGVSQSPSNKVTEKGKDVELRCDPISGHTALYWYRQSLGQGLEFLIYFQGNSAPDKSGLPSDRFSAERTGGSVSTLTIQRTQQEDSAVYLCASSPGQGNTDTQYFGPGTRLTVL.

The V call is TRBV7-3, the J call TRBJ2-5; D gene uncertain. Germline V gene lookup returns CDR1 SGHTA and CDR2 FQGTGA. The CDR3 loop spans 15 amino acids. Trimming removed 5 bases at V and 5 bases at J, with 18 bases between. Written as DNA, the CDR3 is TGTGCCAGCAGCCCTCTAGGTGGGGTAGGGGAGACCCAGTACTTC. Translated: CASSPLGGVGETQYF.

This clone is medium-sized within its sample. CDR3 in amino acids: CASSLGGAKLFF. CDR3 DNA: TGTGCCAGCAGCTTGGGAGGGGCAAAACTGTTTTTT. The chain joins TRBV5-6 to TRBJ1-4; possible D gene TRBD1, 5 bases. V dropped 0 bases and J dropped 10 bases, with 7 bases sitting between them. From germline, CDR1 is SGHDT and CDR2 YYEEEE. The CDR3 contains 12 residues.

The V call is TRBV5-1, the J call TRBJ1-2; D gene unclear. Trimming cost V 4 bases and J 9 bases, with 19 bases left between them. CDR3 length equals 14 residues. The germline CDR1 and CDR2 sequences are SGHRS and YFSETQ. CDR3 sequence: CASSPVPGEGRYTF. Written as DNA, the CDR3 is TGCGCCAGCAGCCCCGTCCCGGGAGAGGGCCGCTACACCTTC.

The gene calls are TRBV9 and TRBJ2-1; 9 positions agree with TRBD2. Germline loops: CDR1 SGDLS, CDR2 YYNGEE. V shed 4 bases and J 8 bases; nucleotides not matched to a gene: 4. The CDR3 extends over 13 amino acids. The CDR3: CASSKIAGDEQFF. CDR3 sequence (DNA): TGTGCCAGCAGCAAAATAGCGGGAGATGAGCAGTTCTTC.

This chain joins TRBV21-1 and TRBJ1-1; TRBD1, the D gene given by the table, was not confirmed from the DNA. TRBV21-1 constitutes a pseudogene. The CDR3 is made up of 16 amino acids. The CDR3 region has the DNA TGTGCCAGCATCTTTACAGGGCAACTAATGAACACTGAAGCTTTCTTT. Translation gives CASIFTGQLMNTEAFF.

For the CDR3, the DNA is TGTGCCAGCAGTTTTTCCATTAAGGGTACTCAGTTCTTC. It encodes CASSFSIKGTQFF. J is TRBJ2-1 and V is TRBV27, with D unresolved. The CDR3 consists of 13 residues. V lost 3 bases, J lost 13 bases, and 16 bases lay in between. Looked up from germline, CDR1 is MNHEY and CDR2 is SMNVEV (reference sequence).

This chain links TRBV14 with TRBJ2-3; weak D call: TRBD1 (5 bases). The CDR3 runs 14 residues. With 0 bases removed from V and 3 bases from J, the gap between germline ends came to 7 bases. Per the germline V gene, CDR1 is SGHDN and CDR2 is FVKESK. CDR3 amino acids: CASSQDRVTDTQYF. CDR3 nucleotides: TGTGCCAGCAGCCAAGACAGGGTAACAGATACGCAGTATTTT.

The chain carries TRBV7-2 and TRBJ2-5; D remains ambiguous. The CDR3 runs to 14 residues. Trimming shortened V by 1 base and J by 1 base, and 7 bases separated the two germline ends. The germline V gene encodes CDR1 SGHTA and CDR2 FQGNSA. CDR3 bases: TGTGCCAGCAGCTTAGATCGGTCCCAAGAGACCCAGTACTTC. This gives the protein CASSLDRSQETQYF.

The gene calls are TRBV5-1 and TRBJ1-4; 8 nucleotides agree with TRBD1. Looked up from germline, CDR1 is SGHRS and CDR2 is YFSETQ. V was pared by 3 bases and J by 0 bases, with 1 base of the junction left unmatched. The CDR3 length is 15 residues. CDR3 bases: TGCGCCAGCAGCTCGACAGGGGCAACTAATGAAAAACTGTTTTTT. Translating it yields CASSSTGATNEKLFF.

The V and J genes are TRBV19 and TRBJ1-2, with a possible D match to TRBD1 (5 bases). V lost 8 bases and J 0 bases, leaving 10 bases between the germline ends. CDR3 length equals 13 residues. The V gene's germline CDR1 is LNHDA and CDR2 SQIVND (reference sequence). The chain's CDR3 is CASSGTTNYGYTF. CDR3 nucleotides: TGTGCCAGTTCCGGGACCACTAACTATGGCTACACCTTC.